A selection of T cell receptor beta chains follows, all from one sample in a study of identical twins. Each CDR3 protein is one row after TCRdb ran MiXCR on the 5' RACE reads. The sample contains under 250,000 distinct CDR3 sequences, around 10% of which appear only once. Sequences were obtained from memory (CD45RO+) T cells sorted from blood. All receptors come from a woman younger than 30 in good health. CDR3s include the opening cysteine and the closing phenylalanine or tryptophan. The D gene is left open where the match is weak. Expanded clones get a size class; other rows say once, few or many, or leave the size out.

j_call v_call clone_size d_call cdr3_nt cdr3_aa
TRBJ2-2 TRBV3-1 - - TGTGCCAGCAGCCAATACTTGGGGACCGGGGAGCTGTTTTTT CASSQYLGTGELFF
TRBJ2-4 TRBV5-1 - - TGCGCCAGCAGCTTGGGACAGGGAGGGGACATTCAGTACTTC CASSLGQGGDIQYF
TRBJ2-1 TRBV6-5 few - TGTGCCAGCAAGTTGACGGGGGTTTACAATGAGCAGTTCTTC CASKLTGVYNEQFF
TRBJ2-5 TRBV6-7 - TRBD2 TGTGCCAGCAGTTATACTAGCGGGAGAGGCGCAGAGACCCAGTACTTC CASSYTSGRGAETQYF
TRBJ2-3 TRBV20-1 few TRBD1 TGCAGTACGACAGGGGAGGTAGATACGCAGTATTTT CSTTGEVDTQYF
TRBJ1-6 TRBV7-9 - - TGTGCCAGCAGCTACCATGTCTTGAATAATTCACCCCTCCACTTT CASSYHVLNNSPLHF
TRBJ1-1 TRBV29-1 many - TGCAGCGTTGTAGCGGGGCAGTGGAACACTGAAGCTTTCTTT CSVVAGQWNTEAFF
TRBJ2-3 TRBV7-3 few - TGTGCCAGCAGCTTAAATGGGCCCACAGATACGCAGTATTTT CASSLNGPTDTQYF
TRBJ2-1 TRBV20-1 few - TGCAGTGCTTTTGAAGCCTCCGGGATCCGAAATGAGCAGTTCTTC CSAFEASGIRNEQFF
TRBJ1-2 TRBV3-1 few - TGTGCCAACAGCCAAGTTCCGGGGTTCTATGGCTACACCTTC CANSQVPGFYGYTF
TRBJ1-1 TRBV6-2/TRBV6-3 few TRBD1 TGTGCCAGCAGTACAGGGGTTGGAGTCGCTTTCTTT CASSTGVGVAFF
TRBJ2-1 TRBV5-6 - - TGTGCCAGCAGCTTGAGTCCTTTGAGCTCCTACAATGAGCAGTTCTTC CASSLSPLSSYNEQFF
TRBJ1-1 TRBV18 - - TGTGCCAGCTCACCGGGGAGAAACACTGAAGCTTTCTTT CASSPGRNTEAFF
TRBJ2-7 TRBV4-3 - - TGCGCCAGCAGCCAAGATCGGACGGCTACCTACGAGCAGTACTTC CASSQDRTATYEQYF
TRBJ2-3 TRBV7-9 many - TGTGCCAGCAGTCCCACCCATTATACTAGCACAGATACGCAGTATTTT CASSPTHYTSTDTQYF
TRBJ2-7 TRBV7-9 few TRBD2 TGTGCCAGCGGTAGCGGGAGCTCCTACGAGCAGTACTTC CASGSGSSYEQYF
TRBJ1-2 TRBV12-5 - - TGTGCTAGTTATGGCTACACCTTC CASYGYTF
TRBJ1-4 TRBV12-3/TRBV12-4 - - TGTGCCAGCAGTTTAGGGGGGCTGGGTGAAAAACTGTTTTTT CASSLGGLGEKLFF
TRBJ2-3 TRBV7-2 - - TGTGCCAGCAGAGGTACGGGACGAGCGCAGTATTTT CASRGTGRAQYF
TRBJ1-6 TRBV2 many - TGTGCCAGCAGCTCTGGGAGCTCCTATAATTCACCCCTCCACTTT CASSSGSSYNSPLHF
TRBJ2-2 TRBV7-6 few TRBD1 TGTGCCAGCAGCTCGTGGACAGGGGGACCCGGGGAGCTGTTTTTT CASSSWTGGPGELFF
TRBJ1-1 TRBV5-1 few TRBD1 TGCGCCAGCAGCTCCCTAGGGACAGCCGGGAGGATGAACACTGAAGCTTTCTTT CASSSLGTAGRMNTEAFF
TRBJ1-2 TRBV29-1 many - TGCAGCGCGCACGATAGGAACTATGGCTACACCTTC CSAHDRNYGYTF
TRBJ2-6 TRBV7-9 - - TGTGCCAGCAGCGGGCGGGACAGTTACTCTGGGGCCAACGTCCTGACTTTC CASSGRDSYSGANVLTF
TRBJ2-7 TRBV27 few - TGTGCCAGCAGTCATGATCACAGGGCCTACGAGCAGTACTTC CASSHDHRAYEQYF
TRBJ2-5 TRBV20-1 - - TGCAGTGCTGACAGGGGAGGGGAGACCCAGTACTTC CSADRGGETQYF
TRBJ1-5 TRBV6-2/TRBV6-3 many - TGTGCCAGCAGTTCAGGCGGGGCATCGGGCAATCAGCCCCAGCATTTT CASSSGGASGNQPQHF
TRBJ2-2 TRBV4-2 few TRBD2 TGTGCCAGCAGCCAAGACGTAGCGGGGGGGCCCGGGGAGCTGTTTTTT CASSQDVAGGPGELFF
TRBJ2-1 TRBV27 many - TGTGCCAGCAGTCCTCTTGGGGGGCGCTGGGGCTCCTACAATGAGCAGTTCTTC CASSPLGGRWGSYNEQFF
TRBJ1-1 TRBV7-8 - - TGTGCCAGCAGCTTAACGTCTCGTGACAACACTGAAGCTTTCTTT CASSLTSRDNTEAFF
TRBJ1-5 TRBV27 few - TGTGCCAGCCACCGTAGCGGCGCCAATCAGCCCCAGCATTTT CASHRSGANQPQHF
TRBJ2-1 TRBV4-1 medium-sized TRBD2 TGCGCCAGCAGCCATCCCGGACTAGCGGGAGGGCCGACCTACAATGAGCAGTTCTTC CASSHPGLAGGPTYNEQFF
TRBJ2-6 TRBV6-2/TRBV6-3 - - TGTGCCAGCAGAACGGCTTCCTCTGGGGCCAACGTCCTGACTTTC CASRTASSGANVLTF
TRBJ2-5 TRBV11-3 - - TGTGCCAGCAGCTTATTCTCCCAGGGGTCCGAGACCCAGTACTTC CASSLFSQGSETQYF
TRBJ2-5 TRBV10-3 - TRBD2 TGTGCCATCGGGAAGAAGCGGGAGAGGATGGAGACCCAGTACTTC CAIGKKRERMETQYF
TRBJ2-5 TRBV5-1 many - TGCGCCAGCAGCGGACTTTGGGAGACCCAGTACTTC CASSGLWETQYF
TRBJ2-1 TRBV2 many TRBD2 TGTGCCAGCAGGCGGGGGGGGAGCTCCTACAATGAGCAGTTCTTC CASRRGGSSYNEQFF
TRBJ2-5 TRBV5-4 - TRBD2 TGTGCCAGCAGCTTGGGACTAGCGGGGAGTCAGGAGACCCAGTACTTC CASSLGLAGSQETQYF
TRBJ2-1 TRBV20-1 - - TGCAGTGCTAGAGATATCGGGGTCTACAATGAGCAGTTCTTC CSARDIGVYNEQFF
TRBJ2-1 TRBV5-1 few TRBD2 TGCGCCAGCAGCGGGGGACTAGCGGGAGCCTACAATGAGCAGTTCTTC CASSGGLAGAYNEQFF
TRBJ2-5 TRBV5-1 many - TGCGCCAGCAGCTTTCGCGGGGCCCAAGAGACCCAGTACTTC CASSFRGAQETQYF
TRBJ1-2 TRBV6-1 - - TGTGCCAGCACTCTGACGATTTATGGCTACACCTTC CASTLTIYGYTF
TRBJ2-3 TRBV6-1 - - TGTGCCAGCAAGGCCCTCTCCACAGATATGCAGTATTTT CASKALSTDMQYF
TRBJ2-3 TRBV4-2 - - TGTGCCAGCAGCCAAGGCGGAAGCACAGATACGCAGTATTTT CASSQGGSTDTQYF
TRBJ2-1 TRBV9 many - TGTGCCAGCAGCGTAGGAGTAAAGACTAGGGTGTTCTTC CASSVGVKTRVFF
TRBJ2-5 TRBV12-3/TRBV12-4 - TRBD2 TGTGCCAGCACTTTAAACGGGGGGGAGACCCAGTACTTC CASTLNGGETQYF
TRBJ2-5 TRBV7-9 few - TGTGCCAGCAGCTTAGACTCCGGACGCGGGGATGGGGAGACCCAGTACTTC CASSLDSGRGDGETQYF